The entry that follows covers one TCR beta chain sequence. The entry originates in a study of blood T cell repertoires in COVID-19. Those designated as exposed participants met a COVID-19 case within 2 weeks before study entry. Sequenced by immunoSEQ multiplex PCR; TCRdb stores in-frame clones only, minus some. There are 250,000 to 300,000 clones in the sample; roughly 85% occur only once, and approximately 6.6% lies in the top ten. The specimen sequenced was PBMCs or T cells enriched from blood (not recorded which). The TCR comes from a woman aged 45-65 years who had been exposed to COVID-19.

The CDR3 DNA sequence: TGTGCCAGTAGTACCCGGGCTAACTATGGCTACACCTTC. Translating it yields CASSTRANYGYTF. The gene calls are TRBV19 and TRBJ1-2; D not resolved. This CDR3 is built from 13 residues. Trimming took 4 bases from V and 0 from J, leaving 6 bases between them. Germline lookup yields CDR1 LNHDA and CDR2 SQIVND (reference sequence).